This T cell receptor beta chain was identified in a study of T cell responses to AZD1222 COVID-19 vaccine. V shed 4 bases, J shed 2 bases, and the junction held 3 bases outside the gene matches. Looked up from germline, CDR1 is LGHNA and CDR2 is YNFKEQ. CDR3 length: 15 residues. Generated by immunoSEQ multiplex PCR, the TCRdb table keeps only in-frame clones and is missing some. This table holds about 150,000 clones, about nine tenths found once. This clone was observed a single time. This specimen consisted of peripheral blood, obtained on day 0 of AZD1222 vaccination. The receptor's source is an adult in good health. This rearrangement joins TRBV4-2 to TRBJ2-2, with 8 bases identical to TRBD2. The DNA of the CDR3 is TGTGCCAGCAGCCTTAGCGGGGTAAACACCGGGGAGCTGTTTTTT. It specifies CASSLSGVNTGELFF.